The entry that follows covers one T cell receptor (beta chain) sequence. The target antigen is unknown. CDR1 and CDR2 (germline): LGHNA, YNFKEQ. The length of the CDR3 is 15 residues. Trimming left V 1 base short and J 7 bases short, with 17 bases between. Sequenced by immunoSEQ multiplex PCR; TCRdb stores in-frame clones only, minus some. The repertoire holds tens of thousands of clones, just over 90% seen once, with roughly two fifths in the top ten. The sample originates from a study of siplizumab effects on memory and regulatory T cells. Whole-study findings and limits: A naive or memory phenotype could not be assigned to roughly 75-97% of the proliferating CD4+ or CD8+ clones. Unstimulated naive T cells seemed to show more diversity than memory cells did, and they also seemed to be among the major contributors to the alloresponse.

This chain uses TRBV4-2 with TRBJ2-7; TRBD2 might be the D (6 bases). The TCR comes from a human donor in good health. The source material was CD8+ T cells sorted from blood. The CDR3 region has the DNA TGTGCCAGCAGCCAAGGGGTAGCGGCGAGGATAGAGCAGTACTTC. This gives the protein CASSQGVAARIEQYF.